This T cell receptor beta chain came from a study of graft-versus-host responses after intestinal transplantation. Study-level background: The study gave all recipients anti-thymocyte globulin induction, then tacrolimus and steroids for 2 to 3 years. Points from the study as a whole: Among recipient marrow samples, GvH clones were found; some appeared first in ileum or blood.

Worth noting for this clone: Its antigen is not known.

Produced via immunoSEQ multiplex PCR; TCRdb's table is partial and in-frame only. The data show about 94,000 clones, 90% to 95% seen once. V was cut by 6 bases and J by 9 bases, with 12 bases left in between. This CDR3 comprises 12 residues. The germline gives CDR1 LNHDA, CDR2 SQIVND (reference sequence). This TCR came from a human donor who received an intestinal transplant. The sample in question was unstimulated CD8+ T cells sorted from spleen or lymph node cells, obtained before intestinal transplant. This sequence joins TRBV19 and TRBJ2-1; tentative D call: TRBD1 (7 bases). The CDR3 region is CASSPQGGEQFF. The CDR3, as DNA: TGTGCCAGTAGCCCCCAGGGGGGTGAGCAGTTCTTC.